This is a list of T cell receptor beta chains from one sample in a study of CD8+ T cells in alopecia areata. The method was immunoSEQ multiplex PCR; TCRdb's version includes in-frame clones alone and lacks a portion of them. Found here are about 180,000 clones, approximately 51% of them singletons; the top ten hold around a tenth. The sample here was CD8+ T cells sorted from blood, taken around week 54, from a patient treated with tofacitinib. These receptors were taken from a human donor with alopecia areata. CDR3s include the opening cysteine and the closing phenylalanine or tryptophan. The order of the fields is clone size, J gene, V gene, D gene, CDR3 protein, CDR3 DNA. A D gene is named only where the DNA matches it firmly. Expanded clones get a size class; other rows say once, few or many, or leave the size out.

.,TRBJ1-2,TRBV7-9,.,CASSLGQIYGYTF,TGTGCCAGCAGCTTAGGACAGATCTATGGCTACACCTTC
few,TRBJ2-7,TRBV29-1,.,CSVPGVGYEQYF,TGCAGCGTTCCAGGGGTGGGGTACGAGCAGTACTTC
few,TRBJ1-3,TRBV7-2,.,CASSSRPDGRYTIYF,TGTGCCAGCAGCTCCAGACCGGACGGTCGATACACCATATATTTT
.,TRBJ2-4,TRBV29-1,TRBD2,CSVYGLGNIQYF,TGCAGCGTTTATGGACTAGGAAACATTCAGTACTTC
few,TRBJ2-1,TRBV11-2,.,CASSLDSVEQFF,TGTGCCAGCAGCTTAGATTCGGTGGAGCAGTTCTTC
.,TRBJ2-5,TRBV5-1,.,CASDHGDAGSETQYF,TGCGCCAGCGATCACGGGGACGCGGGGTCGGAGACCCAGTACTTC
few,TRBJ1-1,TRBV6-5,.,CASSYSEGEAFF,TGTGCCAGCAGTTACTCGGAGGGAGAAGCTTTCTTT
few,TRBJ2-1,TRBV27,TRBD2,CASRPTSGAEQFF,TGTGCCAGCAGGCCGACTAGCGGGGCTGAGCAGTTCTTC
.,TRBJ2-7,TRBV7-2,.,CASSLGGTLAHYEQYF,TGTGCCAGCAGCTTAGGCGGGACTCTAGCCCACTACGAGCAGTACTTC
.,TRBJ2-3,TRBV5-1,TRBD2,CASSSLAGLSTDTQYF,TGCGCCAGCAGCTCACTAGCGGGGCTTAGCACAGATACGCAGTATTTT
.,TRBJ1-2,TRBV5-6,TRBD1,CASSLGKGANYGYTF,TGTGCCAGCAGCTTGGGCAAGGGGGCGAACTATGGCTACACCTTC
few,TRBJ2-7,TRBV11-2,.,CASSLDIVALGEQYF,TGTGCCAGCAGCTTAGATATAGTTGCTTTGGGCGAGCAGTACTTC
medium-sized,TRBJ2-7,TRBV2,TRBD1,CASPRGPPPYEQYF,TGTGCCAGCCCAAGGGGGCCCCCTCCTTACGAGCAGTACTTC
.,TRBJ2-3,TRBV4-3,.,CASSQDWRRQFTDTQYF,TGCGCCAGCAGCCAAGATTGGCGTCGGCAGTTCACAGATACGCAGTATTTT
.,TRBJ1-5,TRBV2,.,CASDSHSNQPQHF,TGTGCCAGTGACTCCCATAGCAATCAGCCCCAGCATTTT
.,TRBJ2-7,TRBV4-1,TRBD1,CASSQGQGAYEQYF,TGCGCCAGCAGCCAGGGACAGGGGGCTTACGAGCAGTACTTC
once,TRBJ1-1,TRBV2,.,CASSSGEAFF,TGTGCCAGCAGCTCAGGTGAAGCTTTCTTT
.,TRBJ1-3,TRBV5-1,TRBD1,CASSPRTGRNSGNTIYF,TGCGCCAGCAGCCCCCGGACAGGGAGAAACTCTGGAAACACCATATATTTT
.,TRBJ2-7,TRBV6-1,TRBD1,CASSRQGEHEQYF,TGTGCCAGCAGCAGACAGGGGGAACACGAGCAGTACTTC
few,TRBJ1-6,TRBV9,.,CASRFIIGQSSYNSPLHF,TGTGCCAGCAGATTTATCATTGGGCAGAGCTCCTATAATTCACCCCTCCACTTT
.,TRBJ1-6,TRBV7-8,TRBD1,CASSFQGGNSPLHF,TGTGCCAGCAGCTTTCAGGGGGGAAACTCACCCCTCCACTTT
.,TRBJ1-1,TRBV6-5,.,CASLGSEAFF,TGTGCCAGTCTGGGGTCTGAAGCTTTCTTT
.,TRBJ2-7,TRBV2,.,CASSDQAKEQYF,TGTGCCAGCAGTGATCAGGCAAAAGAGCAGTACTTC
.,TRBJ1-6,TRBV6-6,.,CASSYSTRSGPLHF,TGTGCCAGCAGTTACTCGACACGGTCAGGACCCCTCCACTTT
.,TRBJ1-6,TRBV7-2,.,CASSGQGYSPLHF,TGTGCCAGCAGCGGGCAGGGGTATTCACCCCTCCACTTT
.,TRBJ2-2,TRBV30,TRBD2,CAWSVREGTGELFF,TGTGCCTGGAGTGTCCGGGAGGGGACCGGGGAGCTGTTTTTT
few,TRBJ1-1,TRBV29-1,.,CSVMSGVMNTEAFF,TGCAGCGTTATGAGTGGGGTAATGAACACTGAAGCTTTCTTT
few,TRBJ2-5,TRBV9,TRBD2,CASSVGASGPQETQYF,TGTGCCAGCAGCGTAGGGGCTAGCGGCCCCCAAGAGACCCAGTACTTC
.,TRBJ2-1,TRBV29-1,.,CSVETGGRTYNEQFF,TGCAGCGTTGAAACTGGAGGGCGGACCTACAATGAGCAGTTCTTC
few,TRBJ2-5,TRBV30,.,CAWSDRVRRETQYF,TGTGCCTGGAGTGACAGGGTTCGGCGGGAGACCCAGTACTTC
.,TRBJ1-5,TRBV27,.,CASGNLGGQPQHF,TGTGCCAGCGGGAACCTCGGGGGTCAGCCCCAGCATTTT
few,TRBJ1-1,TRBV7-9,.,CASSPKSGPEAFF,TGTGCCAGCAGTCCGAAGTCGGGGCCTGAAGCTTTCTTT
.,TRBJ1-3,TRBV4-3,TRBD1,CASSQDGQGAGNTIYF,TGCGCCAGCAGCCAAGATGGCCAGGGGGCTGGAAACACCATATATTTT
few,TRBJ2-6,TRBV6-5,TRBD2,CASSYSGRAGANVLTF,TGTGCCAGCAGTTACTCGGGGAGGGCTGGGGCCAACGTCCTGACTTTC
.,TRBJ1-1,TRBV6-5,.,CASSFLEVRTEAFF,TGTGCCAGCAGTTTCCTAGAGGTTCGGACTGAAGCTTTCTTT
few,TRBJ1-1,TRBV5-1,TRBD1,CASSHGQGFGTEAFF,TGCGCCAGCAGCCACGGACAGGGTTTCGGAACTGAAGCTTTCTTT